This TCR beta chain was observed in a study of T-cell reconstitution after alpha-beta-depleted transplantation in children. In this sample, this clonotype turned up many times. The target antigen is unknown. This CDR3 contains 15 residues. Germline loops: CDR1 MNHEY, CDR2 SMNVEV (reference sequence). Trimming at V came to 3 bases and at J to 7 bases, leaving 9 bases not matched to a gene. General observations from the study: Surviving thymic progenitors and recipient T cells were the source of high TCRbeta diversity at day 60 in some patients.

Preparation of the TCRbeta library involved a method that used unique molecular identifiers. MiXCR, applied by TCRdb to the PCR reads, yields one record per CDR3 protein. The sample holds 450,000 to 600,000 distinct CDR3 sequences, roughly 13% seen once. The sample consisted of PBMCs, mostly from graft donor cells, taken 360 days after TCRalphabeta/CD19-depleted stem cell transplant. The clonotype comes from a male patient younger than 18 who had a stem cell transplant for acute myeloid leukemia, so the T cells may come from the graft donor. The chain uses TRBV27 and TRBJ2-1; the match to TRBD2 covers 7 bases. CDR3: CASSLGLSVPNEQFF. Here the CDR3 DNA reads TGTGCCAGCAGTTTGGGACTATCCGTTCCGAATGAGCAGTTCTTC.